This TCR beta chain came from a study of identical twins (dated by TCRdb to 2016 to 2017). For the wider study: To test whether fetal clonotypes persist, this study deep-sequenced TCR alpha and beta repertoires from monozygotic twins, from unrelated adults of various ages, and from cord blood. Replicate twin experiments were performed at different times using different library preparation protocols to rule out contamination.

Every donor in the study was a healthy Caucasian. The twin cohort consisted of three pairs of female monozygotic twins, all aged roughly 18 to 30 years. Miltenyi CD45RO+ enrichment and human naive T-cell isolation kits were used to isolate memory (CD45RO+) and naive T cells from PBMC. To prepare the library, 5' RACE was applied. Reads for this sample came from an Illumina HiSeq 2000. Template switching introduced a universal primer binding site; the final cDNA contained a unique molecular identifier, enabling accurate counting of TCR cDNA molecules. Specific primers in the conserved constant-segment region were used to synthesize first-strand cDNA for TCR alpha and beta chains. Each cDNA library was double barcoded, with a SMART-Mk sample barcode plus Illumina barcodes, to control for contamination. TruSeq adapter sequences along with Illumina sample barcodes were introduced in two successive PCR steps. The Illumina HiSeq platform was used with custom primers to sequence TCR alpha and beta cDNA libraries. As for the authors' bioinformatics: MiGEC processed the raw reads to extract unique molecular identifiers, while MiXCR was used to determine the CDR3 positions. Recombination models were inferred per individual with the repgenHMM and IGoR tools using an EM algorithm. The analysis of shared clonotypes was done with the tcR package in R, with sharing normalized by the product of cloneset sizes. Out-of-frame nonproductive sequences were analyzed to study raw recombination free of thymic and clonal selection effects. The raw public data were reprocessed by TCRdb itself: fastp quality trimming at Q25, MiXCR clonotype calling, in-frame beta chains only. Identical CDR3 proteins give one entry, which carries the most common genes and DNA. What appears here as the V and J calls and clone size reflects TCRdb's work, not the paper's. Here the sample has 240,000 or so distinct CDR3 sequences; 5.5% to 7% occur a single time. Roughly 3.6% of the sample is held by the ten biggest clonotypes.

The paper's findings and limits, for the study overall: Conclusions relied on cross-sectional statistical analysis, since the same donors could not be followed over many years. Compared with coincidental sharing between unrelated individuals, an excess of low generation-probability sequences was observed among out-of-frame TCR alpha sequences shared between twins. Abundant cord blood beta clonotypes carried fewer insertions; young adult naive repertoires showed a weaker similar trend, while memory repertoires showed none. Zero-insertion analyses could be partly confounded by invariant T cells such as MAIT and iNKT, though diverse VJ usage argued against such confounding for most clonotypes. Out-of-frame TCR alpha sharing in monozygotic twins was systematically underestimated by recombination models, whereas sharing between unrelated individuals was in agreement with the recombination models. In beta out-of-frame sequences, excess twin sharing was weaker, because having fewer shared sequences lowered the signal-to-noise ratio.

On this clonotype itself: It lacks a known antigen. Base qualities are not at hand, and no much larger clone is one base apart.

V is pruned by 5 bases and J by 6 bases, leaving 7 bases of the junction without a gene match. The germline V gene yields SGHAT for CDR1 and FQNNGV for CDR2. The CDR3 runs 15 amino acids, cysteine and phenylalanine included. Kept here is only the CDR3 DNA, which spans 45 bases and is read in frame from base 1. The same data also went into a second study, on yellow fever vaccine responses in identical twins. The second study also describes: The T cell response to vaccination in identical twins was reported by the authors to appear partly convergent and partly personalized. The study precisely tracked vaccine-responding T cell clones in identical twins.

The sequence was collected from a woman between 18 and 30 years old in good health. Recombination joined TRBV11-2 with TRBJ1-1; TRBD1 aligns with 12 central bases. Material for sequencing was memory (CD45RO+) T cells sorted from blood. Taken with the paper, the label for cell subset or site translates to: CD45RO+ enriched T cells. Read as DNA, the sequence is TGTGCCAGCAGCCAAGCGGGACAGGGGGCTTCTGAAGCTTTCTTT. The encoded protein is CASSQAGQGASEAFF.